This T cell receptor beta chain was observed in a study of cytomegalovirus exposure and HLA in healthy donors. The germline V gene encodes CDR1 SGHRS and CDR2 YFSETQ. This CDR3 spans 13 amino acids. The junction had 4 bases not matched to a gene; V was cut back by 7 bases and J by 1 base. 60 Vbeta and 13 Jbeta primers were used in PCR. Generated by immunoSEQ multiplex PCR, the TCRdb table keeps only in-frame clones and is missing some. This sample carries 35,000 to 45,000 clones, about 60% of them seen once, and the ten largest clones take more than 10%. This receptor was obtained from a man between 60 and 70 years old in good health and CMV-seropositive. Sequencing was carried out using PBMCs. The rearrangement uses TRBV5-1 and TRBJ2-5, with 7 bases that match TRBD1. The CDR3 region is CASWRQGQETQYF. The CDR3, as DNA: TGCGCCAGCTGGCGACAGGGCCAAGAGACCCAGTACTTC.